This T cell receptor beta chain was sequenced for a study of PD-1 blockade in mismatch repair-deficient tumors. With respect to this clone: Its antigen remains unknown.

TCRdb's table, derived via immunoSEQ multiplex PCR, lists solely in-frame clones and lacks some. The repertoire holds about 130,000 clones, with around nine tenths as singletons. Every patient had mismatch repair deficiency by PCR or immunohistochemistry. Study outcomes and limitations: After pembrolizumab, tumor-resident clones rose rapidly, then generally contracted before radiologic responses.

The V and J ends lost 2 bases and 7 bases respectively, with 3 bases between them. This CDR3 is built from 11 residues. CDR1 and CDR2 from the germline V gene are SGHTA and FQGTGA. The clonotype originates from an adult with mismatch repair-deficient cancer. The J gene is TRBJ2-1, the V gene TRBV7-3, with D unresolved. Sequenced here: peripheral blood, sampled just under 74 weeks after starting pembrolizumab. CDR3 sequence: CASSLGNEQFF. The CDR3 DNA reads as TGTGCCAGCAGCTTAGGGAATGAGCAGTTCTTC.